A single TCR beta chain is shown here with its context. The target antigen is unknown. Trimming left V 4 bases short and J 7 bases short, with 14 bases between. The germline gives CDR1 MNHEY, CDR2 SVGAGI. The CDR3 consists of 15 residues. TCRdb analysed the RT-PCR reads with MiXCR anew, one entry per CDR3 protein. The repertoire holds fewer than 250,000 distinct CDR3 sequences, with about an eighth as singletons. The data were taken from a study of response to subunit inactivated influenza vaccine. Study observations and caveats: The study's authors posited that every seasonal influenza vaccination enlists few new T cells.

The sample consisted of CD8+ T cells sorted from PBMCs, taken 5 days after vaccination. The source of this sequence is a man aged 45-60 years who received an inactivated influenza vaccine. The rearrangement links TRBV6-5 to TRBJ1-6, with D tentatively TRBD1 (5 bases). CDR3 nucleotides: TGTGCCAGCAGTTCTTATCAGGGTTCGAATTCACCCCTCCACTTT. The encoded protein is CASSSYQGSNSPLHF.